The clone carrying this T cell receptor (beta chain) was observed many times. Its matching antigen is unknown. Each TCR beta library was made by quantitative 5'-RACE that incorporated molecular barcodes. TCRdb re-called the 5' RACE reads with MiXCR, one entry per CDR3 protein. The table lists around 250,000 distinct CDR3 sequences, roughly a tenth of them singletons. The CDR3 length is 15 residues. V was shortened by 0 bases and J by 0 bases, with 7 bases between the two germline ends. The germline gives CDR1 MNHEY, CDR2 SVGAGI. The data originate from a study of CD8 T cells in ankylosing spondylitis. Study-level points and caveats: Seemingly characteristic of ankylosing spondylitis blood was a TCR beta motif consisting of several highly homologous variants. Researchers reportedly found disease-linked clones significantly enriched in matched ankylosing spondylitis synovial fluid. Peripheral blood held disease-linked clones only at relatively low frequency, and these were CD8+.

Sequenced: blood, either unsorted or a sorted T cell fraction (not recorded which). This receptor was obtained from a male donor with ankylosing spondylitis or in good health (not recorded which). V usage is TRBV6-5 and J usage is TRBJ2-3; D gene ambiguous. Written as DNA, the CDR3 is TGTGCCAGCAGTTACTCCGAGGAGAGCACAGATACGCAGTATTTT. Encoded protein: CASSYSEESTDTQYF.